These 12 T cell receptor beta chains share one sample of origin, sequenced in a study of T-cell reconstitution after alpha-beta-depleted transplantation in children. A library of TCRbeta sequences, prepared with unique molecular identifiers, was generated. MiXCR, run by TCRdb on the PCR reads, gives a single entry per CDR3 protein. The repertoire has around 580,000 distinct CDR3 sequences, over 20% of them found once; the top ten carry about 35%. The material sequenced was PBMCs, taken before TCRalphabeta/CD19-depleted stem cell transplant. The receptors originated from a boy in the first two years of life with Wiskott-Aldrich syndrome, due to receive a stem cell transplant.

The V call is TRBV25-1, the J call TRBJ2-7; TRBD2 might be the D (6 bases). Germline loops: CDR1 MGHDK, CDR2 SYGVNS. The CDR3 has 13 residues. V was trimmed by 2 bases and J by 4 bases, leaving 9 bases between them. The CDR3 loop is CASSEAGLYEQYF. CDR3 nucleotides: TGTGCCAGCAGTGAAGCGGGATTATACGAGCAGTACTTC.

The J gene is TRBJ2-1, the V gene TRBV7-9; tentatively, D is TRBD1 (6 bases). The CDR3 totals 17 residues. V lost 7 bases to trimming and J lost 0 bases, with 19 bases between them. In germline, CDR1 is SEHNR, CDR2 FQNEAQ (reference sequence). For the CDR3, the DNA is TGTGCCAGCATCCCAGGGTGGGGGCCTAGCTCCTACAATGAGCAGTTCTTC. This sequence encodes CASIPGWGPSSYNEQFF. Supplemented by reference TRBV7-9 and TRBJ2-1, the full variable domain reads DTGVSQNPRHKITKRGQNVTFRCDPISEHNRLYWYRQTLGQGPEFLTYFQNEAQLEKSRLLSDRFSAERPKGSFSTLEIQRTEQGDSAMYLCASIPGWGPSSYNEQFFGPGTRLTVL.

This clonotype was counted a few times. V is TRBV3-1 and J is TRBJ2-1; 7 nucleotides align to TRBD2. Looked up from germline, CDR1 is LGHDT and CDR2 is YNNKEL (reference sequence). V lost 4 bases to trimming and J lost 6 bases; unmatched junction nucleotides: 9. The CDR3 covers 15 residues. CDR3 in DNA: TGTGCCAGCAGCCGCGCCGGGACTACTTCCAATGAGCAGTTCTTC. The encoded protein is CASSRAGTTSNEQFF.

The CDR3 here is CASSSLVLYGYTF. For the CDR3, the DNA is TGTGCCAGCAGCTCCCTCGTACTCTATGGCTACACCTTC. The rearrangement links TRBV12-3 or TRBV12-4 to TRBJ1-2, with unresolved D. V dropped 6 bases and J dropped 4 bases, with 12 bases sitting between them. The CDR3 length is 13 residues.

This clonotype has just a few counts. This chain joins TRBV6-1 and TRBJ1-3; possible D gene TRBD1, 5 bases. Germline V gives CDR1 MNHNS, CDR2 SASEGT. V was cut by 8 bases and J by 0 bases, with 11 bases left in between. The CDR3 is 14 residues long. The CDR3 loop reads CASQGRGSGNTIYF. In nucleotides, the CDR3 is TGTGCCAGCCAGGGACGGGGCTCTGGAAACACCATATATTTT.

This clonotype was recorded at least ten times. This chain uses TRBV12-3 or TRBV12-4 with TRBJ2-7, with D possibly matching TRBD2 (6 bases). This CDR3 is 15 amino acids long. The V gene lost 5 bases and the J gene lost 1 base, with 15 bases spanning the gap. In DNA form, the CDR3 reads TGTGCCAGCAGTCGAACAGTCGGGGGTTCCTACGAGCAGTACTTC. It specifies CASSRTVGGSYEQYF.

The chain employs TRBV7-2 and TRBJ1-2; maybe TRBD1 (6 bases). V lost 5 bases and J 6 bases, leaving 19 bases between the germline ends. CDR1 is SGHTA, CDR2 FQGNSA, per germline. CDR3 length equals 15 residues. This chain's CDR3 is CASSRVAAGVDGYTF. The DNA for the CDR3 is TGTGCCAGCAGCCGAGTCGCGGCAGGGGTGGATGGCTACACCTTC.

This clonotype was counted only a few times. The genes are TRBV29-1 and TRBJ2-7; tentatively, D is TRBD2 (6 bases). The CDR3 runs 12 residues. The V gene lost 4 bases and the J gene lost 5 bases, with 12 bases spanning the gap. The germline gives CDR1 SQVTM, CDR2 ANQGSEA. The CDR3 loop is CSVGGGANEQYF. Written as DNA, the CDR3 is TGCAGCGTTGGAGGAGGGGCGAACGAGCAGTACTTC.

V gene TRBV28 combines with J gene TRBJ1-1; perhaps TRBD1 as D (5 bases). With 3 bases removed from V and 6 bases from J, the gap between germline ends came to 11 bases. CDR1 is MDHEN and CDR2 is SYDVKM in the germline V gene. This CDR3 region has 13 residues. The CDR3, as DNA: TGTGCCAGCAGTTTGGGGGGTAGCGCTGAAGCTTTCTTT. Translation gives CASSLGGSAEAFF.

This clonotype was counted a few times. This chain connects TRBV19 to TRBJ2-1; D gene unclear. Per germline, CDR1 LNHDA and CDR2 SQIVND (reference sequence). The V gene lost 0 bases and the J gene lost 12 bases, with 15 bases spanning the gap. This CDR3 contains 14 residues. CDR3 region: CASSIDLESPWQFF. CDR3 coding DNA: TGTGCCAGTAGTATAGATCTGGAAAGCCCGTGGCAGTTCTTC.

This clonotype was seen a handful of times. V gene TRBV7-9 combines with J gene TRBJ2-1, with 9 bases matching TRBD2. This CDR3 has 13 amino acids. Unmatched junction bases numbered 8, after V lost 7 bases and J lost 10 bases. The V gene's germline CDR1 is SEHNR and CDR2 FQNEAQ (reference sequence). The CDR3 DNA follows: TGTGCCAGCACCCGCGGGAGGGCGCAGGAGCAGTTCTTC. This codes for CASTRGRAQEQFF.

The J gene is TRBJ2-2, the V gene TRBV3-1; D might be TRBD2 (6 bases). Germline assignment: CDR1 LGHDT and CDR2 YNNKEL (reference sequence). The CDR3 has 13 residues. The germline V and J ends were trimmed by 8 bases and 0 bases, with 7 bases remaining between them. The CDR3 sequence: CASGRTNTGELFF. The DNA of the CDR3 is TGTGCCAGCGGGAGGACGAACACCGGGGAGCTGTTTTTT.